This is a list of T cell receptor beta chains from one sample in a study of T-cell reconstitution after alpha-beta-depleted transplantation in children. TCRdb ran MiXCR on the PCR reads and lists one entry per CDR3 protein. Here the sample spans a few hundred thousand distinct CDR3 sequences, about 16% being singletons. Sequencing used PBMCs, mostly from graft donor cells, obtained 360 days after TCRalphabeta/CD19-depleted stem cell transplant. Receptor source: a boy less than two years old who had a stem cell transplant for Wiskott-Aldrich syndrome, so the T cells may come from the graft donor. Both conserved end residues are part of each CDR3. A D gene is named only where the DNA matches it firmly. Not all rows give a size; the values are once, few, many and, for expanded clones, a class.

CDR3 protein: CATSDLTAQETQYF
CDR3 DNA: TGTGCCACCAGTGATTTGACAGCACAAGAGACCCAGTACTTC
J gene: TRBJ2-5
D gene: -
clone size: few
V gene: TRBV24-1

CDR3 protein: CASSLPRLAGGPSYNEQFF
CDR3 DNA: TGCGCCAGCAGCTTGCCGCGACTAGCGGGAGGGCCCTCCTACAATGAGCAGTTCTTC
J gene: TRBJ2-1
D gene: TRBD2
clone size: -
V gene: TRBV5-1

CDR3 protein: CSDKREGLFTDTQYF
CDR3 DNA: TGCAGTGATAAGCGGGAGGGCCTGTTCACAGATACGCAGTATTTT
J gene: TRBJ2-3
D gene: TRBD2
clone size: few
V gene: TRBV20-1

CDR3 protein: CASSLLALAGGEQYF
CDR3 DNA: TGTGCCAGCAGTTTATTGGCACTAGCGGGAGGAGAGCAGTACTTC
J gene: TRBJ2-7
D gene: TRBD2
clone size: -
V gene: TRBV27

CDR3 protein: CATSIRGGPNEKLFF
CDR3 DNA: TGTGCCACCAGCATAAGGGGGGGGCCGAATGAAAAACTGTTTTTT
J gene: TRBJ1-4
D gene: -
clone size: few
V gene: TRBV15

CDR3 protein: CASSQDFGGRGETQYF
CDR3 DNA: TGTGCCAGCAGCCAAGATTTTGGGGGGCGCGGGGAGACCCAGTACTTC
J gene: TRBJ2-5
D gene: -
clone size: few
V gene: TRBV3-1

CDR3 protein: CASSSTGKETQYF
CDR3 DNA: TGTGCCAGCAGTTCTACAGGGAAAGAGACCCAGTACTTC
J gene: TRBJ2-5
D gene: -
clone size: -
V gene: TRBV28

CDR3 protein: CASSFRGKKLFF
CDR3 DNA: TGTGCCAGCAGTTTCAGGGGGAAAAAACTGTTTTTT
J gene: TRBJ1-4
D gene: TRBD1
clone size: few
V gene: TRBV6-5

CDR3 protein: CASSPKRGGEAFF
CDR3 DNA: TGTGCCAGCTCACCCAAGAGGGGTGGTGAAGCTTTCTTT
J gene: TRBJ1-1
D gene: -
clone size: -
V gene: TRBV18

CDR3 protein: CASSKGQNYEQYF
CDR3 DNA: TGCGCCAGCAGTAAGGGTCAGAACTACGAGCAGTACTTC
J gene: TRBJ2-7
D gene: -
clone size: few
V gene: TRBV5-1

CDR3 protein: CASSPSGFGYTF
CDR3 DNA: TGTGCCAGCAGCCCCTCGGGGTTCGGCTACACCTTC
J gene: TRBJ1-2
D gene: -
clone size: few
V gene: TRBV7-8

CDR3 protein: CASSQPGLATDTQYF
CDR3 DNA: TGTGCCAGCAGCCAGCCGGGACTAGCTACAGATACGCAGTATTTT
J gene: TRBJ2-3
D gene: TRBD2
clone size: many
V gene: TRBV6-1

CDR3 protein: CAISEANTDTQYF
CDR3 DNA: TGTGCCATCAGTGAAGCCAACACAGATACGCAGTATTTT
J gene: TRBJ2-3
D gene: -
clone size: -
V gene: TRBV10-3

CDR3 protein: CASSPKDAGAEIAKNIQYF
CDR3 DNA: TGTGCCAGCAGTCCCAAGGACGCAGGGGCGGAAATAGCCAAAAACATTCAGTACTTC
J gene: TRBJ2-4
D gene: -
clone size: few
V gene: TRBV12-3/TRBV12-4

CDR3 protein: CSAKDRRNEKLFF
CDR3 DNA: TGCAGTGCCAAGGACAGGCGTAATGAAAAACTGTTTTTT
J gene: TRBJ1-4
D gene: TRBD1
clone size: -
V gene: TRBV20-1

CDR3 protein: CASSQSGQGTGYTF
CDR3 DNA: TGCGCCAGCAGCCAAAGCGGACAGGGAACTGGCTACACCTTC
J gene: TRBJ1-2
D gene: TRBD1
clone size: few
V gene: TRBV5-1

CDR3 protein: CASSQDPFQAQYF
CDR3 DNA: TGCGCCAGCAGCCAAGACCCCTTTCAGGCCCAGTACTTC
J gene: TRBJ2-5
D gene: -
clone size: -
V gene: TRBV5-1

CDR3 protein: CASSGLTREVGEQYF
CDR3 DNA: TGTGCCAGCAGCGGACTGACTAGAGAAGTGGGCGAGCAGTACTTC
J gene: TRBJ2-7
D gene: -
clone size: -
V gene: TRBV7-9

CDR3 protein: CASSASGNTIYF
CDR3 DNA: TGTGCCAGCAGTGCCAGTGGAAACACCATATATTTT
J gene: TRBJ1-3
D gene: -
clone size: many
V gene: TRBV6-6

CDR3 protein: CSDAGPKGYGYTF
CDR3 DNA: TGCAGCGATGCGGGACCTAAGGGCTATGGCTACACCTTC
J gene: TRBJ1-2
D gene: -
clone size: -
V gene: TRBV29-1

CDR3 protein: CASSPRMGRFTGELFF
CDR3 DNA: TGTGCCAGCAGCCCAAGGATGGGGCGCTTCACCGGGGAGCTGTTTTTT
J gene: TRBJ2-2
D gene: -
clone size: -
V gene: TRBV7-2

CDR3 protein: CAISDGPNEQFF
CDR3 DNA: TGTGCCATCAGTGACGGTCCCAATGAGCAGTTCTTC
J gene: TRBJ2-1
D gene: -
clone size: -
V gene: TRBV10-3

CDR3 protein: CASSLYPGQAYEQYF
CDR3 DNA: TGTGCCAGCAGTTTGTACCCGGGACAGGCATACGAGCAGTACTTC
J gene: TRBJ2-7
D gene: TRBD1
clone size: few
V gene: TRBV28

CDR3 protein: CSARVLPGLAGEEQFF
CDR3 DNA: TGCAGTGCTAGAGTTCTTCCGGGACTAGCGGGAGAAGAGCAGTTCTTC
J gene: TRBJ2-1
D gene: TRBD2
clone size: -
V gene: TRBV20-1

CDR3 protein: CASSFAGGKNIQYF
CDR3 DNA: TGTGCCAGCAGTTTTGCAGGGGGAAAAAACATTCAGTACTTC
J gene: TRBJ2-4
D gene: TRBD1
clone size: many
V gene: TRBV12-3/TRBV12-4

CDR3 protein: CATSDQDRVTGELFF
CDR3 DNA: TGTGCCACCAGTGATCAGGACAGAGTAACCGGGGAGCTGTTTTTT
J gene: TRBJ2-2
D gene: -
clone size: many
V gene: TRBV24-1

CDR3 protein: CASSAYSTAEAFF
CDR3 DNA: TGTGCCAGCAGTGCGTATTCGACGGCTGAAGCTTTCTTT
J gene: TRBJ1-1
D gene: -
clone size: few
V gene: TRBV6-1

CDR3 protein: CASSFRGTPNTGELFF
CDR3 DNA: TGCGCCAGCAGCTTCCGAGGGACACCGAACACCGGGGAGCTGTTTTTT
J gene: TRBJ2-2
D gene: -
clone size: -
V gene: TRBV5-1

CDR3 protein: CASSPYRGGSTDTQYF
CDR3 DNA: TGTGCCAGCAGCCCGTATCGGGGGGGTAGCACAGATACGCAGTATTTT
J gene: TRBJ2-3
D gene: TRBD2
clone size: -
V gene: TRBV3-1

CDR3 protein: CASSGGAYNSPLHF
CDR3 DNA: TGTGCCAGCAGTGGCGGGGCTTATAATTCACCCCTCCACTTT
J gene: TRBJ1-6
D gene: -
clone size: -
V gene: TRBV12-3/TRBV12-4

CDR3 protein: CASRRTSGGLSSYNEQFF
CDR3 DNA: TGTGCCAGCAGGCGGACTAGCGGGGGGCTGAGCTCCTACAATGAGCAGTTCTTC
J gene: TRBJ2-1
D gene: TRBD2
clone size: -
V gene: TRBV2

CDR3 protein: CASSQDAGGSYNEQFF
CDR3 DNA: TGCGCCAGCAGCCAAGATGCGGGGGGCTCCTACAATGAGCAGTTCTTC
J gene: TRBJ2-1
D gene: TRBD2
clone size: few
V gene: TRBV4-1

CDR3 protein: CASKSSGPYTGELFF
CDR3 DNA: TGTGCCAGCAAATCTTCCGGGCCTTACACCGGGGAGCTGTTTTTT
J gene: TRBJ2-2
D gene: -
clone size: -
V gene: TRBV27

CDR3 protein: CASRYTGGSYEQYF
CDR3 DNA: TGTGCCAGCAGATATACAGGGGGCTCCTACGAGCAGTACTTC
J gene: TRBJ2-7
D gene: TRBD1
clone size: -
V gene: TRBV27

CDR3 protein: CASTSRSSYEQYF
CDR3 DNA: TGTGCCAGCACTTCGAGGAGCTCCTACGAGCAGTACTTC
J gene: TRBJ2-7
D gene: -
clone size: few
V gene: TRBV6-5

CDR3 protein: CASSRNNQPQHF
CDR3 DNA: TGTGCCAGCAGCCGTAACAATCAGCCCCAGCATTTT
J gene: TRBJ1-5
D gene: -
clone size: few
V gene: TRBV13

CDR3 protein: CASSSTINYAEAFF
CDR3 DNA: TGTGCCAGCAGCTCGACAATCAACTACGCTGAAGCTTTCTTT
J gene: TRBJ1-1
D gene: -
clone size: -
V gene: TRBV5-5

CDR3 protein: CATSDRLGRETQYF
CDR3 DNA: TGTGCCACCAGTGACCGTCTGGGGCGAGAGACCCAGTACTTC
J gene: TRBJ2-5
D gene: -
clone size: few
V gene: TRBV24-1

CDR3 protein: CASSQYTSRASSSATQYF
CDR3 DNA: TGCGCCAGCAGCCAGTATACCTCAAGGGCCTCTTCGTCCGCGACCCAGTACTTC
J gene: TRBJ2-5
D gene: -
clone size: -
V gene: TRBV4-1

CDR3 protein: CASRISGANQAQHF
CDR3 DNA: TGTGCCAGCAGGATCTCCGGGGCCAATCAGGCCCAGCATTTT
J gene: TRBJ1-5
D gene: -
clone size: -
V gene: TRBV6-2/TRBV6-3

CDR3 protein: CASLRQDIETQYF
CDR3 DNA: TGTGCCAGCCTAAGACAGGACATAGAGACCCAGTACTTC
J gene: TRBJ2-5
D gene: -
clone size: few
V gene: TRBV7-8